The following is a T cell receptor beta chain sequence with its context. Antigen unknown. Per the germline V gene, CDR1 is LGHNA and CDR2 is YSLEER. Trimming cost V 2 bases and J 7 bases, with 15 bases left between them. CDR3 length: 15 amino acids. This entry comes from a study of T cell responses to AZD1222 COVID-19 vaccine. Points from the study as a whole: Just 5 to 7 AZD1222 recipients were seropositive at baseline. Recipients of two AZD1222 doses showed rising Spike-specific TCR breadth and depth.

The method was immunoSEQ multiplex PCR; TCRdb's version includes in-frame clones alone and lacks a portion of them. This sample has roughly 130,000 clones, with around 89% found just once. This specimen consisted of peripheral blood, obtained on day 0 of AZD1222 vaccination. The rearrangement links TRBV4-3 to TRBJ2-1; perhaps TRBD2 as D (6 bases). The TCR comes from an adult in good health. The CDR3 spells CASSQFLAIGNEQFF. CDR3 sequence (DNA): TGCGCCAGCAGCCAATTCCTAGCGATAGGGAATGAGCAGTTCTTC.